This TCR beta chain was identified during a study of spatial heterogeneity in lung cancer. Study as a whole: Samples came from around 70 TRACERx patients with untreated early-stage lung cancer.

This clonotype was detected ten times or more. As yet, its antigen is unknown. TCRdb reanalysed the 5' RACE reads using MiXCR and keeps one entry per CDR3 protein. The sample has about 120,000 distinct CDR3 sequences, more than 10% seen once. Study-wide findings and caveats: Follow-up blood showed ubiquitous expanded tumor TCRs less than blood at resection did.

CDR3 length equals 12 residues. Trimming removed 6 bases from V and 5 bases from J, with 9 bases in between. Germline lookup yields CDR1 SNHLY and CDR2 FYNNEI. Time point here: blood at routine non-recurrence follow-up after resection. Unsorted samples of tumor, nontumor lung or frozen PBMC had their whole RNA sequenced. The sequence derives from a male donor with early-stage non-small cell lung cancer. This sequence joins TRBV2 and TRBJ2-3; possible D gene TRBD1, 5 bases. Specimen: PBMCs, collected at follow-up. The CDR3 DNA reads TGTGCCAGCAGCCTTACAGGAGATACGCAGTATTTT. This codes for CASSLTGDTQYF.